The clone carrying this T cell receptor (beta chain) was detected ten times or more. Its antigen is currently unknown. Germline CDR1 and CDR2: MDHEN and SYDVKM. Trimming took 7 bases from V and 5 from J; bases not matched to a gene: 6. The CDR3 totals 13 residues. The entry originates in a study of T cells in Graves' hyperthyroidism and ophthalmopathy. Regarding the study as a whole: Peripheral blood also featured most of the thyroid clonotypes expanded above 0.001. The model foresaw ophthalmopathy a median roughly 6.6 months prior to onset.

Amplified TCR beta CDR3 regions came from RNA transcripts. The HTBI set primed first-round TCR CDR3 RT-PCR. Each CDR3 protein gets one entry after TCRdb re-called the multiplex PCR reads with MiXCR. The sample includes a few hundred thousand distinct CDR3 sequences, around 19% of them seen just once. Sequencing was carried out using blood. The sequence was collected from a man in his forties or fifties with Graves' ophthalmopathy. The chain employs TRBV28 and TRBJ1-2; 8 nucleotides match TRBD1. DNA for the CDR3: TGTGCCAGCACACACGACAGGGGTTATGGCTACACCTTC. The encoded protein is CASTHDRGYGYTF.